Here is one T cell receptor beta chain with its context. Original analysis: For nucleated cells, counts were estimated from reference gene primer amplification. TCRdb's copy holds only in-frame clones and misses some; the assay was immunoSEQ multiplex PCR. That table gives V, J and clone size, and the DNA gave D and trimming. This sample has about 300,000 clones; approximately 83% occur once, and the top ten carry about 14%. V dropped 0 bases and J dropped 0; count of bases not matched to a gene: 6. Germline V gene data show CDR1 as SGDLS and CDR2 as YYNGEE. This CDR3 spans 18 amino acids. The data originate from a study of blood T cell repertoires in COVID-19. Study-wide background: Sources were T cells, B-cell-depleted T cells, or PBMCs; the material itself was cDNA or gDNA.

The specimen was peripheral blood. The sequence came from a human donor in a cohort sampled during active COVID-19. The chain is built from TRBV9 and TRBJ2-1, with 10 bases identical to TRBD2. This chain's CDR3 is CASSVGAGGGSSYNEQFF. CDR3 nucleotide sequence: TGTGCCAGCAGCGTAGGAGCGGGAGGGGGAAGCTCCTACAATGAGCAGTTCTTC. Supplemented by reference TRBV9 and TRBJ2-1, the full variable domain reads DSGVTQTPKHLITATGQRVTLRCSPRSGDLSVYWYQQSLDQGLQFLIQYYNGEERAKGNILERFSAQQFPDLHSELNLSSLELGDSALYFCASSVGAGGGSSYNEQFFGPGTRLTVL.